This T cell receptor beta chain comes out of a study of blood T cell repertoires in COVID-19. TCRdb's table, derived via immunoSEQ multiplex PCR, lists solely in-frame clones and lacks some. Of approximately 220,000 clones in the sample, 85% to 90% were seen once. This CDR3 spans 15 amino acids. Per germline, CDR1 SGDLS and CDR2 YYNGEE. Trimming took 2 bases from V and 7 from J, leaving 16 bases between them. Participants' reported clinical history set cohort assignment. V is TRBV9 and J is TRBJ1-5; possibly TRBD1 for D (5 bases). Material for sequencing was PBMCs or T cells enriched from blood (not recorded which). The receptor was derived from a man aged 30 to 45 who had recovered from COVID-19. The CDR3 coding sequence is TGTGCCAGCAGCGTGGGGGGAGGGCAAGGGCAGCCCCAGCATTTT. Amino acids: CASSVGGGQGQPQHF.